This passage covers 24 T cell receptor beta chains from one sample sequenced in a study of molecular identifiers for immune sequencing clone quantification. TCRdb reanalysed the PCR reads using MiXCR and keeps one entry per CDR3 protein. This table has over 550,000 distinct CDR3 sequences, around 25% appearing once. The source material was naive CD8+ T cells from blood, with Jurkat cell RNA spiked in. The subset here: FACS-sorted CD8+CD4-CCR7+CD45RA+ naive T cells. The receptors here all came from a human donor in good health. Some libraries in this study had Jurkat cell RNA spiked in.

The chain carries TRBV6-2 or TRBV6-3 and TRBJ1-5, with 8 bases identical to TRBD1. V was pared by 4 bases and J by 6 bases, with 8 bases of the junction left unmatched. Looked up from germline, CDR1 is MNHEY and CDR2 is SVGEGT. The CDR3 sequence is 15 residues long. The CDR3, as DNA: TGTGCCAGCAGTTTGCGGACAGGGACGGGTCAGCCCCAGCATTTT. Its protein is CASSLRTGTGQPQHF.

This clonotype was detected once. A clone one base away is much larger, so this may be a read error. This chain joins TRBV5-6 and TRBJ2-7, with D uncertain. CDR3 size: 14 residues. CDR1 and CDR2 from the germline V gene are SGHDT and YYEEEE. The DNA for the CDR3 is TGTGCCGGCAGCTTGGCTTGGAGCCACTACGAGCAGTACTTC. This translates into CAGSLAWSHYEQYF.

The chain has TRBV24-1 and TRBJ2-3; TRBD1 matches at 7 bases. The germline gives CDR1 KGHDR, CDR2 SFDVKD. Trimming took 3 bases from V and 1 from J; bases not matched to a gene: 9. CDR3 length equals 17 residues. The CDR3 bases are TGTGCCACCAGTGATCCGGGGACGGGGACAGGCACAGATACGCAGTATTTT. Its translation is CATSDPGTGTGTDTQYF.

The V call is TRBV27, the J call TRBJ2-7; 9 nucleotides align to TRBD1. CDR1 and CDR2 from the germline V gene are MNHEY and SMNVEV (reference sequence). Trimming removed 4 bases from V and 4 bases from J; junction bases left unmatched: 8. This CDR3 spans 15 amino acids. CDR3 nucleotides: TGTGCCAGCAGTTCAACCGGGACAGGGTTTTACGAGCAGTACTTC. Residues: CASSSTGTGFYEQYF.

The chain couples TRBV11-1 to TRBJ2-5; D is tentatively TRBD1 or TRBD2 (5 bases each). The CDR3 has 16 residues. The germline V gene has CDR1 SGHAT and CDR2 FQDESV (reference sequence). V dropped 1 base and J dropped 7 bases, with 19 bases sitting between them. CDR3: CASSLDEEQGEGTQYF. CDR3 nucleotide sequence: TGTGCCAGCAGCTTAGATGAAGAGCAGGGAGAAGGGACCCAGTACTTC.

This clonotype was observed a few times. V and J are TRBV5-1 and TRBJ2-7; D uncertain. The CDR3 covers 15 residues. Germline V gene lookup returns CDR1 SGHRS and CDR2 YFSETQ. Trimming stripped 4 bases from V and 2 bases from J, with 16 bases between. CDR3 nucleotide sequence: TGCGCCAGCAGCCGTCAAGAGTGGGGAACCTACGAGCAGTACTTC. It is translated as CASSRQEWGTYEQYF.

The rearrangement links TRBV30 to TRBJ2-1; TRBD2 matches at 8 bases. V shed 2 bases, J shed 5 bases, and the junction held 2 bases outside the gene matches. The CDR3 runs 13 residues. Germline CDR1 GTSNPN, CDR2 SVGIG (reference sequence). The CDR3 DNA follows: TGTGCCTGGAGTAGCGGGAGCAACAATGAGCAGTTCTTC. It translates to CAWSSGSNNEQFF.

About this clonotype itself: The conserved final phenylalanine or tryptophan is absent from the CDR3, which likely points to a read error. The rearrangement links TRBV4-1 to TRBJ2-7; D not certain. The CDR3 is made up of 13 amino acids. Trimming left V 1 base short and J 4 bases short, with 8 bases between. Per the germline V gene, CDR1 is MGHRA and CDR2 is YSYEKL. Here the CDR3 DNA reads TGCGCCAGCAGCCAAGGGCAAAGATACGAGCAGTACTCC. Translating gives CASSQGQRYEQYS.

This clonotype appeared a few times. The chain recombines TRBV20-1 with TRBJ1-4; 8 nucleotides agree with TRBD1. Unmatched junction bases numbered 6, after V lost 6 bases and J lost 6 bases. CDR3 length: 13 amino acids. Germline V gives CDR1 DFQATT, CDR2 SNEGSKA (reference sequence). CDR3 in DNA: TGCAGTGCCCCGACAGGGGTTGATGAAAAACTGTTTTTT. It yields the protein CSAPTGVDEKLFF.

The gene calls are TRBV4-1 and TRBJ2-7, with 10 bases lining up with TRBD2. Germline lookup yields CDR1 MGHRA and CDR2 YSYEKL. This CDR3 has 16 amino acids. V trimming: 0 bases; J trimming: 2 bases; junction bases outside the gene matches: 4. CDR3 residues: CASSQELAGLPYEQYF. CDR3 in DNA: TGCGCCAGCAGCCAAGAACTAGCGGGGCTACCCTACGAGCAGTACTTC.

This clonotype showed up many times. The rearrangement links TRBV4-3 to TRBJ2-3; D gene ambiguous. The CDR3 extends over 17 amino acids. CDR1 and CDR2 (germline): LGHNA, YSLEER. Trimming removed 0 bases at V and 4 bases at J, with 17 bases between. The CDR3 sequence is CASSQDFVPAAADTQYF. The CDR3 bases are TGCGCCAGCAGCCAAGATTTTGTTCCTGCGGCAGCAGATACGCAGTATTTT.

Notes on this clonotype: Lacking the conserved final phenylalanine or tryptophan, this CDR3 likely reflects a read error. The chain uses TRBV7-9 and TRBJ1-1, with 10 bases aligning to TRBD1. The CDR3 has 17 amino acids. Trimming at V came to 9 bases and at J to 3 bases, leaving 16 bases not matched to a gene. Germline-derived CDR1 and CDR2 are SEHNR and FQNEAQ (reference sequence). The CDR3 sequence: CASKLPPGQGSDTEAFL. CDR3 nucleotide sequence: TGTGCCAGTAAACTCCCTCCGGGACAGGGGTCCGACACTGAAGCTTTCCTT.

At least ten counts were recorded for this clonotype. V is TRBV7-6 and J is TRBJ1-3; possibly TRBD1 for D (5 bases). Germline V gene lookup returns CDR1 SGHVS and CDR2 FNYEAQ. The CDR3 loop spans 15 amino acids. The V end lost 3 bases, the J end lost 0 bases, and 9 bases lay between the germline ends. This chain's CDR3 is CASSLTDSSGNTIYF. The CDR3 DNA is TGTGCCAGCAGCTTGACTGACAGCTCTGGAAACACCATATATTTT.

In this sample, this clonotype turned up a few times. The J gene is TRBJ2-2, the V gene TRBV9; D gene ambiguous. Trimming removed 0 bases from V and 2 bases from J, with 11 bases in between. The germline gives CDR1 SGDLS, CDR2 YYNGEE. The CDR3 extends over 16 amino acids. In nucleotides, the CDR3 is TGTGCCAGCAGCGTAGAATCCGGATCTAACACCGGGGAGCTGTTTTTT. Its protein is CASSVESGSNTGELFF.

Comment on this clonotype: This could be a read error, since a much larger clone is one nucleotide away. The chain joins TRBV29-1 to TRBJ2-5; D possibly uses TRBD1 or TRBD2 (5 bases each). Germline V gene sequence: CDR1 SQVTM, CDR2 ANQGSEA. The CDR3 runs 12 residues. CDR3 coding DNA: TGCTGCGTTGGGGACCTCCAAGAGACCCAGTACTTC. It translates to CCVGDLQETQYF.

The genes are TRBV5-1 and TRBJ2-1; 8 positions agree with TRBD1. This CDR3 has 13 amino acids. Per the germline V gene, CDR1 is SGHRS and CDR2 is YFSETQ. V dropped 3 bases and J dropped 7; count of bases not matched to a gene: 3. The CDR3 protein is CASSSRTGNEQFF. The CDR3 nucleotides read TGCGCCAGCAGCTCTCGGACAGGGAATGAGCAGTTCTTC.

This clonotype has a count of ten or more. This chain uses TRBV30 with TRBJ2-3, with a possible D match to TRBD2 (7 bases). CDR1 and CDR2 (germline): GTSNPN, SVGIG (reference sequence). V was pared by 1 base and J by 0 bases, with 11 bases between. This CDR3 is 15 amino acids long. The CDR3, as DNA: TGTGCCTGGAGTGAGGGGGGGGCTAGCACAGATACGCAGTATTTT. Translated, it gives CAWSEGGASTDTQYF.

This sequence joins TRBV6-5 and TRBJ2-7; D is ambiguous. Germline V lookup: CDR1 MNHEY, CDR2 SVGAGI. Trimming shortened V by 2 bases and J by 1 base, and 9 bases separated the two germline ends. The CDR3 has 14 amino acids. The CDR3 region has the DNA TGTGCCAGCAGTTACACGTCACAATCCTACGAGCAGTACTTC. Protein sequence: CASSYTSQSYEQYF.

This chain links TRBV5-8 with TRBJ2-1; a possible D gene is TRBD2 (5 bases). V was pared by 4 bases and J by 12 bases, with 17 bases between. This CDR3 has 13 amino acids. Germline CDR1 is SGHTS and CDR2 is YDEGEE. CDR3 loop: CASSPWGTRGQFF. Written as DNA, the CDR3 is TGTGCCAGCAGCCCGTGGGGAACCCGGGGGCAGTTCTTC.

The V gene is TRBV9, the J gene TRBJ2-3, with 12 bases matching TRBD2. V shed 4 bases, J shed 5 bases, and the junction held 8 bases outside the gene matches. The CDR3 runs 16 residues. The germline V gene encodes CDR1 SGDLS and CDR2 YYNGEE. CDR3 amino acids: CASSLLAGGPLDTQYF. The CDR3 DNA reads as TGTGCCAGCAGCCTCCTAGCGGGGGGGCCGTTAGATACGCAGTATTTT.

This clonotype was seen repeatedly, ten times or more. The chain carries TRBV7-3 and TRBJ1-1; D uncertain. Germline CDR1 is SGHTA and CDR2 is FQGTGA. There are 14 residues in the CDR3. Deletions cut 2 bases from V and 3 bases from J, with 10 bases between. The CDR3 DNA reads as TGTGCCAGCAGCTTAGACTCTTCGGACACTGAAGCTTTCTTT. It translates to CASSLDSSDTEAFF.

This clonotype was seen repeatedly, ten times or more. The V call is TRBV7-9, the J call TRBJ1-1, with 7 bases aligning to TRBD1. This CDR3 is built from 17 residues. Germline V gene data show CDR1 as SEHNR and CDR2 as FQNEAQ (reference sequence). V shed 4 bases and J 3 bases; nucleotides not matched to a gene: 14. For the CDR3, the DNA is TGTGCCAGCAGCTCCAAGCAGGGGGGAAAGGGAGACACTGAAGCTTTCTTT. Translated: CASSSKQGGKGDTEAFF.

This clonotype was found many times. The chain couples TRBV7-9 to TRBJ1-1; D gene uncertain. Germline V gives CDR1 SEHNR, CDR2 FQNEAQ (reference sequence). With 0 bases removed from V and 1 base from J, the gap between germline ends came to 6 bases. This CDR3 has 14 amino acids. Here the CDR3 DNA reads TGTGCCAGCAGCTTAGCGGTGGAGAACACTGAAGCTTTCTTT. Translation gives CASSLAVENTEAFF.

Concerning this clonotype: Given a much more abundant clone one base away, this may be a read error. This chain connects TRBV28 to TRBJ2-7; 7 bases fit TRBD1. The CDR3 consists of 14 residues. Trimming took 10 bases from V and 3 from J; bases not matched to a gene: 12. Germline V gene lookup returns CDR1 MDHEN and CDR2 SYDVKM. Written as DNA, the CDR3 is TGTGCCAACACAGAAGGGGGCCGGGGCTACGAGCAGTACTTC. This codes for CANTEGGRGYEQYF. The whole variable domain, filled in from reference TRBV28 and TRBJ2-7, reads DVKVTQSSRYLVKRTGEKVFLECVQDMDHENMFWYRQDPGLGLRLIYFSYDVKMKEKGDIPEGYSVSREKKERFSLILESASTNQTSMYLCANTEGGRGYEQYFGPGTRLTVT.